A selection of T cell receptor beta chains follows, all from one sample in a study of blood T cell repertoires in COVID-19. Profiling relied on immunoSEQ multiplex PCR, and the TCRdb table lists in-frame clones only, not all of them. Here the sample spans 160,000 or so clones, over 75% being singletons. The specimen was peripheral blood. Every receptor here comes from a man in his 70s with active or convalescent COVID-19. Each CDR3 is given with its conserved first and last residue. Each record gives: J gene, D gene, V gene, clone size, CDR3 DNA, CDR3 protein. The D gene is left open where the match is weak. The listing skips clone size in some rows; elsewhere it reads once, few, many or a size class.

J: TRBJ1-5
D: .
V: TRBV5-8
size: .
DNA: TGTGCCAGCAGCTTGGATCTGAATCAGCCCCAGCATTTT
CDR3: CASSLDLNQPQHF

J: TRBJ2-1
D: TRBD2
V: TRBV10-1
size: .
DNA: TGCGCCAGCAGTGGGGGACTAGTCGAACGGAGTGAGCAGTTCTTC
CDR3: CASSGGLVERSEQFF

J: TRBJ1-2
D: .
V: TRBV2
size: .
DNA: TGTGCCAGCAGTGAATATGGGGCTGGCTATGGCTACACCTTC
CDR3: CASSEYGAGYGYTF

J: TRBJ1-5
D: .
V: TRBV27
size: .
DNA: TGTGCCAGCAGTTCAGGGGAAGCGAATCAGCCCCAGCATTTT
CDR3: CASSSGEANQPQHF

J: TRBJ1-5
D: .
V: TRBV27
size: .
DNA: TGTGCCAGCAGTTTGGGCAGGGTCCCCAATCAGCCCCAGCATTTT
CDR3: CASSLGRVPNQPQHF

J: TRBJ1-1
D: .
V: TRBV10-3
size: .
DNA: TGTGCCGCCCTCGGTCAGAACACTGAAGCTTTCTTT
CDR3: CAALGQNTEAFF

J: TRBJ1-1
D: .
V: TRBV18
size: .
DNA: TGTGCCAGCTCACCCCCCCGAGGCGGGAACACTGAAGCTTTCTTT
CDR3: CASSPPRGGNTEAFF

J: TRBJ1-5
D: .
V: TRBV5-4
size: once
DNA: TGTGCCAGCAGCTTGACACCAAATCAGCCCCAGCATTTT
CDR3: CASSLTPNQPQHF

J: TRBJ1-2
D: TRBD1
V: TRBV28
size: .
DNA: TGTGCCAGCAGTTATCCGGGACAGGGGTTCTATGGCTACACCTTC
CDR3: CASSYPGQGFYGYTF

J: TRBJ1-5
D: .
V: TRBV7-9
size: .
DNA: TGTGCCAGCAGCCGTCTCAACGGGAATCAGCCCCAGCATTTT
CDR3: CASSRLNGNQPQHF

J: TRBJ2-3
D: TRBD1
V: TRBV7-9
size: .
DNA: TGTGCCAGCAGCTTAGCTGCAGGGGGAGGCACAGATACGCAGTATTTT
CDR3: CASSLAAGGGTDTQYF

J: TRBJ1-5
D: TRBD1
V: TRBV5-6
size: once
DNA: TGTGCCAGCAGCTGGGAGGGACAGGGGGAGAGTCAGCCCCAGCATTTT
CDR3: CASSWEGQGESQPQHF

J: TRBJ2-3
D: .
V: TRBV5-1
size: .
DNA: TGCGCCAGCAGCCCCCAGACGGGAACTAGCACAGATACGCAGTATTTT
CDR3: CASSPQTGTSTDTQYF

J: TRBJ1-3
D: .
V: TRBV2
size: .
DNA: TGTGCCAGCAGTTCGGGTTCTGGAAACACCATATATTTT
CDR3: CASSSGSGNTIYF

J: TRBJ1-1
D: .
V: TRBV10-2
size: .
DNA: TGCGCCAGCAGTGATAGGGGCCTAGGGAACACTGAAGCTTTCTTT
CDR3: CASSDRGLGNTEAFF

J: TRBJ2-5
D: TRBD1
V: TRBV9
size: .
DNA: TGTGCCAGCAGCGTCAGCCCGGGACAGGGGGAGACCCAGTACTTC
CDR3: CASSVSPGQGETQYF

J: TRBJ2-7
D: TRBD1
V: TRBV27
size: .
DNA: TGTGCCAGCAGTTCTCGACAGGGTCGCGAGCAGTACTTC
CDR3: CASSSRQGREQYF

J: TRBJ1-2
D: TRBD1
V: TRBV7-2
size: .
DNA: TGTGCCAGCAGCTCCCCCACAGGGGCCTATGGCTACACCTTC
CDR3: CASSSPTGAYGYTF

J: TRBJ1-2
D: .
V: TRBV27
size: .
DNA: TGTGCCAGCAGTTCCAATAAATGGACAGCTAACTATGGCTACACCTTC
CDR3: CASSSNKWTANYGYTF

J: TRBJ1-3
D: .
V: TRBV19
size: once
DNA: TGTGCCAGTAGTATCCGAGGCTTTGGAAACACCATATATTTT
CDR3: CASSIRGFGNTIYF

J: TRBJ1-1
D: .
V: TRBV21-1
size: .
DNA: TGTGCCAGCAGCAATGGGGGGTCTGAAGCTTTCTTT
CDR3: CASSNGGSEAFF

J: TRBJ1-6
D: .
V: TRBV7-2
size: once
DNA: TGTGCCAGCAGCAATTCGATGCCGCGGGGATCACCCCTCCACTTT
CDR3: CASSNSMPRGSPLHF

J: TRBJ1-3
D: .
V: TRBV5-1
size: .
DNA: TGCGCCAGCAGCTTGGTCCCCGGCGGCACCATATATTTT
CDR3: CASSLVPGGTIYF

J: TRBJ2-3
D: .
V: TRBV6-5
size: few
DNA: TGTGCCAGCAGTTACTCAGGGGTGGGTAGCACAGATACGCAGTATTTT
CDR3: CASSYSGVGSTDTQYF

J: TRBJ2-7
D: TRBD1
V: TRBV23-1
size: .
DNA: TGCGCCAGCAGTCAATCGAAAGGACAGGGAACCTACGAGCAGTACTTC
CDR3: CASSQSKGQGTYEQYF

J: TRBJ2-1
D: .
V: TRBV6-5
size: .
DNA: TGTGCCAGCAGCGTTCTCAATGAGCAGTTCTTC
CDR3: CASSVLNEQFF

J: TRBJ1-5
D: TRBD1
V: TRBV19
size: .
DNA: TGTGCCAGTAGGCCCCGGGACAGGGGGCTTGGCAATCAGCCCCAGCATTTT
CDR3: CASRPRDRGLGNQPQHF

J: TRBJ2-1
D: .
V: TRBV4-3
size: .
DNA: TGCGCCAGCAGCCAAGGAGGCATGTCTAGCGACTACAATGAGCAGTTCTTC
CDR3: CASSQGGMSSDYNEQFF

J: TRBJ2-2
D: .
V: TRBV2
size: .
DNA: TGTGCCAGCAGTACAGGGCCCCCCGGGGAGCTGTTTTTT
CDR3: CASSTGPPGELFF

J: TRBJ2-3
D: .
V: TRBV5-4
size: few
DNA: TGTGCCAGCAGCTTTCCCTCGAGGGCCGCAGATACGCAGTATTTT
CDR3: CASSFPSRAADTQYF

J: TRBJ1-1
D: .
V: TRBV7-9
size: .
DNA: TGTGCCAGCAGCTTAGGGATAGTTCGGGGTAACACTGAAGCTTTCTTT
CDR3: CASSLGIVRGNTEAFF

J: TRBJ2-7
D: TRBD1
V: TRBV29-1
size: .
DNA: TGCAGCGTTATTCTTGTGCAGGGGGTCTCCTACGAGCAGTACTTC
CDR3: CSVILVQGVSYEQYF

J: TRBJ1-4
D: TRBD1
V: TRBV5-1
size: few
DNA: TGCGCCAGCAGCTTCACCGGGACAGGGATTGAAAAACTGTTTTTT
CDR3: CASSFTGTGIEKLFF

J: TRBJ2-3
D: TRBD2
V: TRBV29-1
size: .
DNA: TGCAGCGCTGTGACTAGCGGGAATACAGATACGCAGTATTTT
CDR3: CSAVTSGNTDTQYF

J: TRBJ2-7
D: TRBD1
V: TRBV5-1
size: many
DNA: TGCGCCAGCAGCTTCTGGCAGGGGGCCTCCTACGAGCAGTACTTC
CDR3: CASSFWQGASYEQYF

J: TRBJ1-5
D: .
V: TRBV28
size: .
DNA: TGTGCCAGCAGCCCCCAGGGTGGGGGCTATAGCAATCAGCCCCAGCATTTT
CDR3: CASSPQGGGYSNQPQHF

J: TRBJ2-5
D: TRBD2
V: TRBV29-1
size: .
DNA: TGCAGCGTTGAACGAACTAGCGGACCCCCGGGAGAAGAGACCCAGTACTTC
CDR3: CSVERTSGPPGEETQYF

J: TRBJ2-7
D: .
V: TRBV27
size: once
DNA: TGTGCCAGCAGTTTAGGGGGACGGGGGTTCGAGCAGTACTTC
CDR3: CASSLGGRGFEQYF

J: TRBJ1-5
D: .
V: TRBV7-8
size: .
DNA: TGTGCCAGCAGCTGGAGGGAGTCGGATCAGCCCCAGCATTTT
CDR3: CASSWRESDQPQHF

J: TRBJ2-1
D: .
V: TRBV21-1
size: once
DNA: TGTGCCAGCAGCACGCCGGGACTAGCGGGAGGAAATGAGCAGTTCTTC
CDR3: CASSTPGLAGGNEQFF